The rows below give T cell receptor beta chains drawn from one sample of a study of vaccination and CD4 T cells after COVID-19. Their cognate antigens are unknown. TCRdb redid the calling of the PCR reads with MiXCR, one entry per CDR3 protein. The data contain tens of thousands of distinct CDR3 sequences, 35% to 45% of them seen just once; the ten biggest clones take up roughly 20%. The sequencing used CD4+ T cells from blood, cultured in vitro, collected before SARS-CoV-2 vaccination. These TCRs come from a human donor who received a COVID-19 vaccine. CDR3s include the opening cysteine and the closing phenylalanine or tryptophan. D genes are given only for firm matches.

.,TRBV12-3/TRBV12-4,TRBJ1-1,CASSSRTGPMNTEAFF
.,TRBV19,TRBJ1-2,CASSVSRSSNYGYTF
.,TRBV2,TRBJ1-4,CASSPGATNEKLFF
TRBD1,TRBV20-1,TRBJ2-1,CSASSGQGSYNEQFF
.,TRBV9,TRBJ2-7,CASSVDLGTHEQYF
.,TRBV20-1,TRBJ1-5,CSALTDFNQPQHF
.,TRBV27,TRBJ2-5,CASSLLQGQETQYF
.,TRBV18,TRBJ2-5,CASSSETQYF
TRBD2,TRBV12-5,TRBJ2-5,CASGPIDGLAGETQYF
.,TRBV20-1,TRBJ1-6,CSARETVVNSPLHF
.,TRBV27,TRBJ2-1,CASSVWGSSYNEQFF
.,TRBV19,TRBJ1-2,CASSKNRREGYGYTF
.,TRBV20-1,TRBJ1-1,CSIRLTLNTEAFF
.,TRBV11-3,TRBJ2-7,CASSLGTNSYEQYF
TRBD1,TRBV6-1,TRBJ2-3,CASSATGGVTDTQYF
.,TRBV10-3,TRBJ2-5,CASTTGRKSGTQYF
.,TRBV6-1,TRBJ2-7,CASSGDAAYEQYF
TRBD1,TRBV27,TRBJ2-7,CASSLAGGIYEQYF
TRBD1,TRBV19,TRBJ1-5,CASSRDREINQPQHF
TRBD2,TRBV20-1,TRBJ2-3,CSARKRGVTDTQYF
.,TRBV10-3,TRBJ2-1,CAISKESAEQFF
TRBD2,TRBV4-2,TRBJ2-3,CASSPWPGGNTDTQYF
TRBD2,TRBV10-3,TRBJ2-3,CAISGGGFDTQYF
.,TRBV15,TRBJ1-5,CATSRELVGVQPQHF
.,TRBV4-2,TRBJ2-7,CASSQDWVSSYEQYF
TRBD1,TRBV14,TRBJ1-2,CASSQDMDRGYGYTF
.,TRBV19,TRBJ1-6,CASSISPGLHNSPLHF